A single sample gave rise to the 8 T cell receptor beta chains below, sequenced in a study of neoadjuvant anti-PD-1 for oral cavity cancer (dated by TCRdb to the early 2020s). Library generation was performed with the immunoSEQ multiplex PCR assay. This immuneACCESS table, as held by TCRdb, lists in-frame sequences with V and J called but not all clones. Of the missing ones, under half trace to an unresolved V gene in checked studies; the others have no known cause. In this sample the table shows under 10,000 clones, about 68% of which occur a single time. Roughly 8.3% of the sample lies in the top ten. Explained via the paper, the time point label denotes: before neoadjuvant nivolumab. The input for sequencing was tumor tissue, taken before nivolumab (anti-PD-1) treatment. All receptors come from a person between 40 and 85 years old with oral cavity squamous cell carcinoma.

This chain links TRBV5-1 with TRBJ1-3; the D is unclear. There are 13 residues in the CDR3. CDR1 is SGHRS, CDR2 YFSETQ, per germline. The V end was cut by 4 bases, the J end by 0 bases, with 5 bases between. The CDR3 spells CASSENSGNTIYF. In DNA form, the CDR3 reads TGCGCCAGCAGCGAGAACTCTGGAAACACCATATATTTT.

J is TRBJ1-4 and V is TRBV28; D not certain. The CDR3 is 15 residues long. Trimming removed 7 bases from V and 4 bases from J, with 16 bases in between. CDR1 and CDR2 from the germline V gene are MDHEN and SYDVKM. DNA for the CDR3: TGTGCCAGCACTACACCGGGTGGGAATAATGAAAAACTGTTTTTT. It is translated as CASTTPGGNNEKLFF.

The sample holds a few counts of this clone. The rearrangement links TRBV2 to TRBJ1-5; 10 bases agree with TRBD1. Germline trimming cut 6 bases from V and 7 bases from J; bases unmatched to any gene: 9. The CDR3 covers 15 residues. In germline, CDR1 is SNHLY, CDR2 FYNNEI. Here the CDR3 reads CASRARDRGGQPQHF. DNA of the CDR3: TGTGCCAGCAGGGCCCGGGACAGGGGAGGACAGCCCCAGCATTTT.

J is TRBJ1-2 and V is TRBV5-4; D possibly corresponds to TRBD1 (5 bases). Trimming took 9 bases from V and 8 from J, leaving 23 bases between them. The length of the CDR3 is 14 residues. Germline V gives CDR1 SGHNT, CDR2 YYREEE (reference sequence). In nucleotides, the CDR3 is TGTGCCACCTCCCGGGTGGGGGAAGGGTACGGCTACACCTTC. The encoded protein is CATSRVGEGYGYTF.

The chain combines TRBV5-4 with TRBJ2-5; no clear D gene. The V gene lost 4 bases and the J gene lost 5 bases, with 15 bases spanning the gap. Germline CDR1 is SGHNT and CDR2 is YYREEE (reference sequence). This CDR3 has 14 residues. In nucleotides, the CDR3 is TGTGCCAGCAGCCTGCCGAGTAGTGGGGAGACCCAGTACTTC. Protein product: CASSLPSSGETQYF.

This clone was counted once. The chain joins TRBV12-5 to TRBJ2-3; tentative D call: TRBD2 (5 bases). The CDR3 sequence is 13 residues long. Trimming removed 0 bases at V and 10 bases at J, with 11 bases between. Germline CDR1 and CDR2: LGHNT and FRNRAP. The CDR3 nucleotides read TGTGCTAGTGGTTTGGTTAGCGCGCGGCCGCAGTATTTT. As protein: CASGLVSARPQYF. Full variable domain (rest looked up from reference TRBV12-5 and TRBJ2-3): DARVTQTPRHKVTEMGQEVTMRCQPILGHNTVFWYRQTMMQGLELLAYFRNRAPLDDSGMPKDRFSAEMPDATLATLKIQPSEPRDSAVYFCASGLVSARPQYFGPGTRLTVL.

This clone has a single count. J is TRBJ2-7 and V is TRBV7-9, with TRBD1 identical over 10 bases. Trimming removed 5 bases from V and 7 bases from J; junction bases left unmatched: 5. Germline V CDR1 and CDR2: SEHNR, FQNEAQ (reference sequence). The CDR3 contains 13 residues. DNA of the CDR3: TGTGCCAGCAGCAGACGGACAGGGGGAGAGCAGTACTTC. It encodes CASSRRTGGEQYF.

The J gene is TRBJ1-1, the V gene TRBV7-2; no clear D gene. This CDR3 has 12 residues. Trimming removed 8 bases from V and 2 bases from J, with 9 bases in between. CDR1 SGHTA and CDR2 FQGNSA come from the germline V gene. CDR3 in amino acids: CASGQANTEAFF. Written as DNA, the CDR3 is TGTGCCAGCGGGCAGGCAAACACTGAAGCTTTCTTT.